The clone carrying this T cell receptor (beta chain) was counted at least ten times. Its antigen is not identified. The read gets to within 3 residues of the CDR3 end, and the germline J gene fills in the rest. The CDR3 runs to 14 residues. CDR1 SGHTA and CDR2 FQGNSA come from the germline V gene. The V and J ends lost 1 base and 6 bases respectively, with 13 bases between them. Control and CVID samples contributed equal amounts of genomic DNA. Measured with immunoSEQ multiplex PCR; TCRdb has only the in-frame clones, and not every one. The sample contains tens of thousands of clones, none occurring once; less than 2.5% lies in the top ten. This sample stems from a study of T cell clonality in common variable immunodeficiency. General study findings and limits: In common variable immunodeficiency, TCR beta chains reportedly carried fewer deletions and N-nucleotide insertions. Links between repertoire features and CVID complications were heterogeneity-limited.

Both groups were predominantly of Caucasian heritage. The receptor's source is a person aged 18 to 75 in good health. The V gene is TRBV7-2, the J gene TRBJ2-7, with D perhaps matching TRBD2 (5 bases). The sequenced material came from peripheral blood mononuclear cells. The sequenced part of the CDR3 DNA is TGTGCCAGCAGCTTAGGCGGTAGCCGGGGCGAG. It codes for CASSLGGSRGE. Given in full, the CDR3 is CASSLGGSRGEQYF. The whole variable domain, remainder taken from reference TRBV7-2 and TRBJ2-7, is GAGVSQSPSNKVTEKGKDVELRCDPISGHTALYWYRQSLGQGLEFLIYFQGNSAPDKSGLPSDRFSAERTGGSVSTLTIQRTQQEDSAVYLCASSLGGSRGEQYFGPGTRLTVT.